This TCR beta chain derives from a study of early T cells in non-severe SARS-CoV-2 infection. Across the whole study: The authors sequenced bulk RNA from unsorted whole blood, leaving chains unpaired.

Individual cDNA molecules carried attached unique molecular identifiers. TCRdb fed the 5' RACE reads into MiXCR, producing one record per CDR3 protein. Among more than 80,000 distinct CDR3 sequences listed, roughly 15% were seen once. This clonotype has only a few counts. Its antigen remains unknown. Study-wide results and caveats: Matching with VDJdb favored anti-spike CD8 responses (missing private and CD4 specificities).

Material for sequencing was whole blood. The receptor was isolated from an adult who was a healthcare worker with PCR-confirmed SARS-CoV-2 infection or an uninfected control (not recorded which).

The CDR3 nucleotides are TGCAGCGTTGAACTAGCGGGAGGGCCTAATGAGCAGTTCTTC. Residues: CSVELAGGPNEQFF. The chain joins TRBV29-1 to TRBJ2-1, with TRBD2 identical over 12 bases. The J segment lost 7 bases and the V segment lost 2 bases, leaving 3 bases of the junction unmatched. This CDR3 is built from 14 residues. Germline V gene sequence: CDR1 SQVTM, CDR2 ANQGSEA.